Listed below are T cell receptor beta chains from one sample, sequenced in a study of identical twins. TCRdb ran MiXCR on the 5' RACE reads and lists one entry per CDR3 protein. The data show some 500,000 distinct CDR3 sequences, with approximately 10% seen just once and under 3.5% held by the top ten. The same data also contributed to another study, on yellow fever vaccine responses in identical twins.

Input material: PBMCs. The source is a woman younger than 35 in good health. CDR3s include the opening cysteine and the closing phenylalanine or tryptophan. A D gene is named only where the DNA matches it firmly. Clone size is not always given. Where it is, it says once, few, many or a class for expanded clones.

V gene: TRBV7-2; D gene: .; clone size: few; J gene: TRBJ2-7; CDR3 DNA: TGTGCCAGCAGGCGCGACCAGAGCTCCTACGAGCAGTACTTC; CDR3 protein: CASRRDQSSYEQYF
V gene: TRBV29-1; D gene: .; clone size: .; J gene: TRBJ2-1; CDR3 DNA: TGCAGCGTTGATCAACTCGGGAGAGGTCAGCAGTTCTTC; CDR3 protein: CSVDQLGRGQQFF
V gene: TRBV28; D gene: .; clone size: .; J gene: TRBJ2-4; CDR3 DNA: TGTGCCAGCAGTAGACAGTTACTAGCCAAAAACATTCAGTACTTC; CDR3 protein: CASSRQLLAKNIQYF
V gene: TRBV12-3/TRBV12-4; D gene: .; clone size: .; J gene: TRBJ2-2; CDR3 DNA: TGTGCCAGCAGCACCGTGTTGACCGGGGAGCTGTTTTTT; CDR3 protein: CASSTVLTGELFF
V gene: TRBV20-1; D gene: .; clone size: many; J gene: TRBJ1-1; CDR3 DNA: TGCAGTGCTAGAGAGGGGGGCACTGAAGCTTTCTTT; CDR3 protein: CSAREGGTEAFF
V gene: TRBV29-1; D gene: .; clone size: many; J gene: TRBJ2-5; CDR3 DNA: TGCAGCGTAGACTCCGGCCAAGAGACCCAGTACTTC; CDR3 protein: CSVDSGQETQYF
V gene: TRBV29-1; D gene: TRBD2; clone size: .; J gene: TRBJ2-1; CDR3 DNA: TGCAGCGGTGGGATTGTAGCGGGGGCGAATGAGCAGTTCTTC; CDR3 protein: CSGGIVAGANEQFF
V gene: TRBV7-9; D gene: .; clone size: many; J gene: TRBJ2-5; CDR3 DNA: TGTGCCAGCAGCTTAAGGACAAGCCTATGGATCCAAGAGACCCAGTACTTC; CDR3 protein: CASSLRTSLWIQETQYF
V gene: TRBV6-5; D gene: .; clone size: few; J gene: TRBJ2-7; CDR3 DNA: TGTGCCAGCAGTTACCGCGAGCAGTACTTC; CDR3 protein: CASSYREQYF
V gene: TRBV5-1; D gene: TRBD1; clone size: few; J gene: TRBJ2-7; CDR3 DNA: TGCGCCAGCAGCTTGGAGCAGGGGGCTAAGTACGAGCAGTACTTC; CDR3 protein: CASSLEQGAKYEQYF
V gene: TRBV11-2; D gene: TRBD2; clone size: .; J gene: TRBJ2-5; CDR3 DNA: TGTGCCAGCAGCAGATATAGCGGGTCCCAGGGAGAGACCCAGTACTTC; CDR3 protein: CASSRYSGSQGETQYF
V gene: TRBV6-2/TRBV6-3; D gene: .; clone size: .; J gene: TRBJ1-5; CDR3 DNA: TGTGCCAGCAGTTACGGGGGGATCGGTCAGCCCCAGCATTTT; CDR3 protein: CASSYGGIGQPQHF
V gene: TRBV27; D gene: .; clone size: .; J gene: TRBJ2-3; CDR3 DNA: TGTGCCAGCAGTAAAATTAATACGCAGTATTTT; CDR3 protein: CASSKINTQYF
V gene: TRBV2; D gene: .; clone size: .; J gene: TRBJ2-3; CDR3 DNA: TGTGCCAGCGGCCGCCAGGGGTCACTAGATACGCAGTATTTT; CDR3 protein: CASGRQGSLDTQYF
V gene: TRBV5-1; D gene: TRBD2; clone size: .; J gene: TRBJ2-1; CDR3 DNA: TGCGCCAGCAGCTCCGCGGGAGTTGAGCAGTTCTTC; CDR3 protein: CASSSAGVEQFF
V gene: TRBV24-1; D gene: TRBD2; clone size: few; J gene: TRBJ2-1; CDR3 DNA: TGTGCCACCAGTGACCCCTCGGGGGACTACCCAGCAGGTGAGCAGTTCTTC; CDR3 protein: CATSDPSGDYPAGEQFF
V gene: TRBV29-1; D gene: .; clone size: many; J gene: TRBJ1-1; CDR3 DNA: TGCAGCGTTGAAGGCCTAAACACTGAAGCTTTCTTT; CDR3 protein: CSVEGLNTEAFF
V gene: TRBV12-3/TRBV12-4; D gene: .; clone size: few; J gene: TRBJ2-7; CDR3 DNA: TGTGCCAGCAGTTCCTACCGGGACATTTCCTACGAGCAGTACTTC; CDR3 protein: CASSSYRDISYEQYF
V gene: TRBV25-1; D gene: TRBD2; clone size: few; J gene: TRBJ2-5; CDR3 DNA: TGTGCCAGCAGTGATTCGGGAGGAGAGACCCAGTACTTC; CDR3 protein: CASSDSGGETQYF
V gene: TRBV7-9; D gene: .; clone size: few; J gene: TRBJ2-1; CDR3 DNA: TGTGCCAGCAGAACCTCTAACGTACAGGCTCGTCATGAGCAGTTCTTC; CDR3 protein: CASRTSNVQARHEQFF
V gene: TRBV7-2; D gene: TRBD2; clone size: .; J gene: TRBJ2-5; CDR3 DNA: TGTGCCAGCAGCTCTAAGACTAGCGGGAGGAGGCAGACCCAGTACTTC; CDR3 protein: CASSSKTSGRRQTQYF
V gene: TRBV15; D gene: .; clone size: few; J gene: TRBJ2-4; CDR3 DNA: TGTGCCACCAGCAAAACTAGTAAAAACATTCAGTACTTC; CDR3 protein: CATSKTSKNIQYF
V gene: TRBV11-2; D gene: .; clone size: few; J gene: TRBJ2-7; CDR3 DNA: TGTGCCAGCAGCTTTAGGGAATACGAGCAGTACTTC; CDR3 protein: CASSFREYEQYF
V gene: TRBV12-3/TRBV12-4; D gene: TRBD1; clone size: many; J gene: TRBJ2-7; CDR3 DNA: TGTGCCAGCAGTAAGACCGGGACAGGGGACTACGAGCAGTACTTC; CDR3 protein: CASSKTGTGDYEQYF
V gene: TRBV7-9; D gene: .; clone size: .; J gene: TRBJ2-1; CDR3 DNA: TGTGCCAGCAGCTTAGTCGAGGAACCCAGCAATGAGCAGTTCTTC; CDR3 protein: CASSLVEEPSNEQFF
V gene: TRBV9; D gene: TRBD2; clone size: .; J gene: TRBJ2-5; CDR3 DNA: TGTGCCAGCAGCGTAAATACCGGGAGGGCCCAAGAGACCCAGTACTTC; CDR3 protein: CASSVNTGRAQETQYF
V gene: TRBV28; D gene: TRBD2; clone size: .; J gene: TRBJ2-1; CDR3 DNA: TGTGCCACCAGTCGGGGGTTAGCGGGGGAGCAGTTCTTC; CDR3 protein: CATSRGLAGEQFF
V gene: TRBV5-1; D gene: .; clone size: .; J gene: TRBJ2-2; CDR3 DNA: TGCGCCAGCAGCTCCCCGGACAGGAACACCGGGGAGCTGTTTTTT; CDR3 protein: CASSSPDRNTGELFF
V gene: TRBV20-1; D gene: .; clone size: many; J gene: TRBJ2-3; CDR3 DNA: TGCAGTGCTTCCACGGGGGGCCCTGGCACAGATACGCAGTATTTT; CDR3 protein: CSASTGGPGTDTQYF
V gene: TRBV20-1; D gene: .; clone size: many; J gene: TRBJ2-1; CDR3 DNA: TGCAGTGCTCGATTCGGGATTCACGAAATCAATGAGCAGTTCTTC; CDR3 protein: CSARFGIHEINEQFF
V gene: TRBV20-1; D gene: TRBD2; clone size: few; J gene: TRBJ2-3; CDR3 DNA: TGCAGTGCTAGACCAGCTAGCGGGGGGCTCCATACGCAGTATTTT; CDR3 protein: CSARPASGGLHTQYF
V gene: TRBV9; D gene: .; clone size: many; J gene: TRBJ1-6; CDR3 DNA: TGTGCCAGCAGCGTGACAGACAATTCACCCCTCCACTTT; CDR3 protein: CASSVTDNSPLHF
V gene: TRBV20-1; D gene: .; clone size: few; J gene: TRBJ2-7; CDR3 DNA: TGCAGTGCTAGAGATCTTCGCGGGACGTTGACCTACGAGCAGTACTTC; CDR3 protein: CSARDLRGTLTYEQYF
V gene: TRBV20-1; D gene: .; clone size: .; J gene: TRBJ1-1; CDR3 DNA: TGCAGTGCTAGAAATATCCTGAACACTGAAGCTTTCTTT; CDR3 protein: CSARNILNTEAFF
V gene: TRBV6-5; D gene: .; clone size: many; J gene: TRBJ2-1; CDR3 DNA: TGTGCCAGCAGTTACAGCTCGGGGGAGAGATACAATGAGCAGTTCTTC; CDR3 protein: CASSYSSGERYNEQFF
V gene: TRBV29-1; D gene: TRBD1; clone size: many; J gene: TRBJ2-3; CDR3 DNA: TGCAGCGTTGAATCGGTCAGGGGGCATGCCACAGATACGCAGTATTTT; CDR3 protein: CSVESVRGHATDTQYF
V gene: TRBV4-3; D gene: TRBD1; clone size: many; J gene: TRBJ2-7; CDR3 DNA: TGCGCCAGCAGCCAAGATAGGACAGGCGAGCAGTACTTC; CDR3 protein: CASSQDRTGEQYF
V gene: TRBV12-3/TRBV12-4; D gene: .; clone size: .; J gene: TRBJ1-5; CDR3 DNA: TGTGCCAGCAACATCCAAGGGTACGGGATTCAGCCCCAGCATTTT; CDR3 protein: CASNIQGYGIQPQHF